A single T cell receptor (beta chain) is shown here with its context. Its antigen is not known. The sample belongs to a study of cytomegalovirus exposure and HLA in healthy donors. Study-wide findings and caveats: Later analysis identified 16,951 TCR beta sequences associated with HLA alleles, using a false discovery rate threshold of 0.05.

The PCR made use of 60 Vbeta and 13 Jbeta primers. Some clones are missing from TCRdb's copy, which holds only in-frame ones; the method was immunoSEQ multiplex PCR. The profile shows more than 90,000 clones, nearly 75% of them singletons. The J segment lost 0 bases and the V segment lost 7 bases, leaving 9 bases of the junction unmatched. The V gene's germline CDR1 is SEHNR and CDR2 FQNEAQ (reference sequence). The length of the CDR3 is 15 residues. This sequence joins TRBV7-9 and TRBJ2-7; TRBD2 agrees at 7 bases. This TCR came from a man aged 25-45 years in good health and CMV-seropositive. Sequencing was done on a sample of PBMCs. This chain's CDR3 is CASTPGGFSSYEQYF. The CDR3 DNA is TGTGCCAGCACCCCCGGGGGGTTTAGCTCCTACGAGCAGTACTTC.